The sequence of this T cell receptor (beta chain) was determined in a study of post-analysis software for immune sequencing data (dated by TCRdb to between 2015 and 2017). The study in broad terms: The recorded disease courses included relapsing-remitting, secondary progressive and progressive-relapsing multiple sclerosis, and some patients had no subtype annotation. A subset of samples was prepared in parallel using single-end sample barcoding, then pooled and co-amplified after Illumina adapter ligation. Patient repertoires were compared against some twelve previously published healthy control repertoires from donors aged about 6 to 27 years.

TCR beta repertoires were profiled from peripheral blood of roughly twelve young patients with multiple sclerosis to demonstrate the VDJtools post-analysis software. The patients with multiple sclerosis were children and adolescents between roughly 6 and 15 years of age. To prepare the library, PCR was applied. Data came from an Illumina HiSeq 2500. Unique molecular identifiers were incorporated into TCR beta cDNA libraries to reduce PCR and sequencing biases. Per 1 to 10 million input T cells, roughly 500,000 cDNA molecules were obtained, such that each molecule approximated one T cell. The patient libraries were prepared and sequenced using the same protocol as the earlier healthy control dataset. Within a given batch, samples were prepared together, multiplexed and sequenced on the same HiSeq lane. Under the source paper's analysis protocol: MIGEC was used to process the raw barcoded reads, and molecular identifier groups with only a single read were discarded before consensus assembly and CDR3 extraction. Clonotype tables were post-analysed with VDJtools, and diversity was normalized by down-sampling all datasets to the smallest sample size. To correct batch-related cross-sample contamination, repertoire overlap clustering matched CDR3 amino acid sequences but not nucleotide sequences. TCRdb trimmed the raw reads at Q25, called clones with MiXCR and kept productive beta chains. Duplicate CDR3 protein sequences are folded into a single record with the most common DNA and genes. The V and J calls were not made by the authors but by TCRdb's processing. The sample table holds approximately 350,000 distinct CDR3 sequences, of which less than 35% were seen once. The top ten clonotypes cover 13% of the sample.

This clonotype turned up a few times. What this receptor recognizes is not known. No much larger clone is present one base from it, and per-base qualities are unavailable. Trimming costs V 5 bases and J 8 bases, and their ends lie 20 bases apart. The CDR3 runs 15 residues from the cysteine to the phenylalanine. This entry keeps only the CDR3 DNA: 45 bases, framed from base 1. From the germline V gene, CDR1 is MDHEN and CDR2 is SYDVKM. Overall study outcomes, separate from this receptor: The multiple sclerosis patient group was slightly younger than the control group. Patients showed significantly higher frequencies than controls for about 5 TRBV segments, among them TRBV5-6, TRBV5-1 and TRBV20-1. Direct clustering with F measure revealed strong co-clustering of samples prepared in the same batch, which led to a batch-effect correction. Normalized Chao1 diversity was significantly lower in multiple sclerosis patients than controls, suggesting substantial peripheral T-cell clonal expansion.

The receptor was derived from a girl between 5 and 17 years old with multiple sclerosis. The rearrangement combines TRBV28 with TRBJ2-3; the D gene is perhaps TRBD2, on 6 matching bases. The sample consisted of blood. The CDR3 reads CASSPIGDFRGTQYF. At the DNA level, the sequence is TGTGCCAGCAGTCCCATAGGGGACTTTCGAGGTACGCAGTATTTT.